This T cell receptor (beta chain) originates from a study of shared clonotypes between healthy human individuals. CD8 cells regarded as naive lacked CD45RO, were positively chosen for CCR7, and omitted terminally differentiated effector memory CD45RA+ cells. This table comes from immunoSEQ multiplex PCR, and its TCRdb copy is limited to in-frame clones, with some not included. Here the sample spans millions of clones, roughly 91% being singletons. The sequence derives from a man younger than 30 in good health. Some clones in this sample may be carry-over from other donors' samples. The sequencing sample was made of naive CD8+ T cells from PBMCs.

CDR3 protein: CASSATTGRSYNEQFF. The CDR3, as DNA: TGTGCCAGCAGCGCAACGACAGGCCGCTCCTACAATGAGCAGTTCTTC. The V and J genes are TRBV11-2 and TRBJ2-1, with a weak D call TRBD1 (6 bases). This CDR3 is built from 16 residues. Deletions cut 5 bases from V and 0 bases from J, with 14 bases between. Germline CDR1 is SGHAT and CDR2 is FQNNGV. Using reference TRBV11-2 and TRBJ2-1 for the parts outside the CDR3, the full variable domain is EAGVAQSPRYKIIEKRQSVAFWCNPISGHATLYWYQQILGQGPKLLIQFQNNGVVDDSQLPKDRFSAERLKGVDSTLKIQPAKLEDSAVYLCASSATTGRSYNEQFFGPGTRLTVL.